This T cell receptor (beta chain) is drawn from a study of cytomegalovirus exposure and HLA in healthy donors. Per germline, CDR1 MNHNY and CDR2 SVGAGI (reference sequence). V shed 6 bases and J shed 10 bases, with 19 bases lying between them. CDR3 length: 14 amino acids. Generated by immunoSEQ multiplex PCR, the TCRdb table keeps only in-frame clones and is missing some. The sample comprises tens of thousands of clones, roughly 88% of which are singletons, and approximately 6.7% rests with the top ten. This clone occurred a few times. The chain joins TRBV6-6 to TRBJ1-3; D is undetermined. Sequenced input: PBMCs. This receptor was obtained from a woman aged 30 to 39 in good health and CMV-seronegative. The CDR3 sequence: CASSPVLSPRTIYF. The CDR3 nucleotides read TGTGCCAGCAGCCCTGTTCTGTCCCCGCGGACCATATATTTT.